The 15 T cell receptor beta chains listed next were all sequenced from one sample in a study of cytomegalovirus exposure and HLA in healthy donors. The PCR had 60 Vbeta and 13 Jbeta primers. Libraries were prepared by immunoSEQ multiplex PCR; TCRdb keeps only in-frame clonotypes and omits some of them. The table records about 110,000 clones, 73% of them present only once. Sequencing used PBMCs. The receptors derive from a woman in her forties in good health and CMV-seronegative.

The chain uses TRBV7-2 and TRBJ2-3, with TRBD2 identical over 9 bases. V shed 5 bases and J 8 bases; nucleotides not matched to a gene: 11. Germline values: CDR1 SGHTA, CDR2 FQGNSA. This CDR3 is built from 15 residues. In nucleotides, the CDR3 is TGTGCCAGCAGCCCTGGGGCGGGGGGGCCTGCTACGCAGTATTTT. Protein sequence: CASSPGAGGPATQYF.

The CDR3 reads CASSLREGFGELFF. The CDR3 DNA reads as TGTGCCAGCAGCCTTCGGGAGGGGTTCGGGGAGCTGTTTTTT. The V call is TRBV7-2, the J call TRBJ2-2; TRBD2 matches at 8 bases. V shed 5 bases, J shed 7 bases, and the junction held 6 bases outside the gene matches. Germline V gene sequence: CDR1 SGHTA, CDR2 FQGNSA. CDR3 length equals 14 residues.

The sample holds a few counts of this clone. CDR3 DNA sequence: TGTGCCTGGAAGAACCCTCTGGGCGACTACGAGCAGTACTTC. This encodes CAWKNPLGDYEQYF. V usage is TRBV30 and J usage is TRBJ2-7; D call uncertain. V gave up 4 bases and J gave up 3 bases, with 16 bases separating them. This CDR3 has 14 residues. Germline V CDR1 and CDR2: GTSNPN, SVGIG (reference sequence).

The gene calls are TRBV7-6 and TRBJ1-1, with D possibly being TRBD1 (5 bases). Per germline, CDR1 SGHVS and CDR2 FNYEAQ. Trimming cost V 5 bases and J 5 bases, with 24 bases left between them. The CDR3 has 17 residues. The CDR3 loop reads CASSGHRDSPDGTEAFF. CDR3 bases: TGTGCCAGCAGCGGACACCGGGACTCTCCCGATGGTACTGAAGCTTTCTTT.

This sequence joins TRBV30 and TRBJ1-1; perhaps TRBD1 as D (6 bases). This CDR3 is built from 15 residues. Germline CDR1 is GTSNPN and CDR2 is SVGIG (reference sequence). Trimming took off 0 bases at V and 2 bases at J, with 13 bases between the two ends. CDR3 nucleotides: TGTGCCTGGAGTGTAGTGCGGGGGCTAAACACTGAAGCTTTCTTT. Residues: CAWSVVRGLNTEAFF.

This chain joins TRBV28 and TRBJ1-1; 7 bases line up with TRBD1. Germline CDR1 and CDR2: MDHEN and SYDVKM. There are 14 residues in the CDR3. J was trimmed by 0 bases and V by 4 bases; bases with no gene match: 2. CDR3 region: CASSSRGLNTEAFF. The DNA of the CDR3 is TGTGCCAGCAGTTCGAGGGGGCTGAACACTGAAGCTTTCTTT.

The chain links TRBV5-1 to TRBJ2-7, with 10 bases lining up with TRBD2. Germline CDR1 is SGHRS and CDR2 is YFSETQ. J gave up 1 base and V 0 bases, and 7 bases lay outside the gene matches. The CDR3 contains 17 residues. DNA of the CDR3: TGCGCCAGCAGCTTGGGGGTCGTAGCGGGAGGTTCCTACGAGCAGTACTTC. This sequence encodes CASSLGVVAGGSYEQYF.

The chain combines TRBV5-6 with TRBJ2-5; D remains ambiguous. Looked up from germline, CDR1 is SGHDT and CDR2 is YYEEEE. The CDR3 has 14 residues. V was trimmed by 0 bases and J by 1 base, leaving 7 bases between them. The CDR3 region is CASSLGLVQETQYF. In nucleotides, the CDR3 is TGTGCCAGCAGCTTGGGGCTAGTCCAAGAGACCCAGTACTTC.

This clone turned up a few times. The rearrangement uses TRBV7-2 and TRBJ2-5, with D possibly matching TRBD2 (5 bases). The CDR3 consists of 15 residues. From germline, CDR1 is SGHTA and CDR2 FQGNSA. The CDR3: CASRIKQLRGETQYF. In nucleotides, the CDR3 is TGTGCAAGTCGGATAAAACAGCTTCGGGGAGAGACCCAGTACTTC.

This rearrangement joins TRBV6-6 to TRBJ1-2; D is unresolved. The CDR3 extends over 13 amino acids. The V end lost 5 bases, the J end lost 0 bases, and 7 bases lay between the germline ends. Germline CDR1 reads MNHNY; CDR2 reads SVGAGI (reference sequence). The chain's CDR3 is CASSPGANYGYTF. CDR3 sequence (DNA): TGTGCCAGCAGTCCCGGGGCTAACTATGGCTACACCTTC.

This chain connects TRBV5-1 to TRBJ1-3; 7 nucleotides agree with TRBD1. Germline CDR1 and CDR2: SGHRS and YFSETQ. V was clipped by 4 bases and J by 1 base; unmatched bases: 5. The CDR3 sequence is 15 residues long. CDR3 sequence reads: CASSEGAASGNTIYF. The CDR3 DNA sequence: TGCGCCAGCAGCGAGGGGGCGGCTTCTGGAAACACCATATATTTT.

The sample holds one count of this clone. In DNA, the CDR3 is TGCGCCAGCAGCCCCGGGCGGGCCATATATAATTCACCCCTCCACTTT. Translating it yields CASSPGRAIYNSPLHF. The chain combines TRBV10-1 with TRBJ1-6; D call uncertain. V was clipped by 6 bases and J by 4 bases, with 16 bases between them. The CDR3 loop spans 16 amino acids. The germline V gene encodes CDR1 WNHNN and CDR2 SYGVQD (reference sequence).

The rearrangement joins TRBV14 to TRBJ2-3; tentative D call: TRBD2 (5 bases). The CDR3 totals 13 residues. Germline V gene data show CDR1 as SGHDN and CDR2 as FVKESK. Trimming left V 2 bases short and J 10 bases short, with 13 bases between. The CDR3 sequence: CASSQRGPQAQYF. In DNA, the CDR3 is TGTGCCAGCAGCCAACGAGGGCCTCAGGCGCAGTATTTT.

The CDR3 region is CASRDDRTGRHF. In nucleotides, the CDR3 is TGTGCCAGTAGGGATGACAGGACCGGTAGGCATTTT. V and J are TRBV19 and TRBJ1-5; a possible D gene is TRBD1 (6 bases). Trimming removed 6 bases from V and 15 bases from J, with 18 bases in between. There are 12 residues in the CDR3. The germline gives CDR1 LNHDA, CDR2 SQIVND (reference sequence).

This clone was picked up a small number of times. V usage is TRBV30 and J usage is TRBJ1-2; TRBD1 matches 12 bases. Germline V CDR1 and CDR2: GTSNPN, SVGIG (reference sequence). CDR3 length: 15 residues. J lost 4 bases, V lost 3 bases, and 6 bases had no gene match. The CDR3 nucleotides read TGTGCCTGGAGCCGGGACAGGGGGCGCGGCTATGGCTACACCTTC. Translation: CAWSRDRGRGYGYTF.